This section outlines one T cell receptor beta chain sequence together with its context. This specimen comes from a study of shared clonotypes between healthy human individuals. In the naive CD8 group, cells lacked CD45RO and were positively selected for CCR7, so terminally differentiated effector memory CD45RA+ cells were left out. CDR1 and CDR2 from the germline V gene are ENHRY and SYGVKD. Trimming took off 0 bases at V and 4 bases at J, with 9 bases between the two ends. CDR3 length equals 14 residues. TCRdb's table, derived via immunoSEQ multiplex PCR, lists solely in-frame clones and lacks some. In the table there are 760,000 or so clones, 96% of which are singletons.

This sequence originates from a man in his thirties or forties in good health. The chain has TRBV10-3 and TRBJ1-2; the D gene is possibly TRBD1 (6 bases). The sequencing sample was made of naive CD8+ T cells sorted from blood. The CDR3: CAISESGGGYGYTF. The DNA of the CDR3 is TGTGCCATCAGTGAGTCCGGGGGCGGCTATGGCTACACCTTC.